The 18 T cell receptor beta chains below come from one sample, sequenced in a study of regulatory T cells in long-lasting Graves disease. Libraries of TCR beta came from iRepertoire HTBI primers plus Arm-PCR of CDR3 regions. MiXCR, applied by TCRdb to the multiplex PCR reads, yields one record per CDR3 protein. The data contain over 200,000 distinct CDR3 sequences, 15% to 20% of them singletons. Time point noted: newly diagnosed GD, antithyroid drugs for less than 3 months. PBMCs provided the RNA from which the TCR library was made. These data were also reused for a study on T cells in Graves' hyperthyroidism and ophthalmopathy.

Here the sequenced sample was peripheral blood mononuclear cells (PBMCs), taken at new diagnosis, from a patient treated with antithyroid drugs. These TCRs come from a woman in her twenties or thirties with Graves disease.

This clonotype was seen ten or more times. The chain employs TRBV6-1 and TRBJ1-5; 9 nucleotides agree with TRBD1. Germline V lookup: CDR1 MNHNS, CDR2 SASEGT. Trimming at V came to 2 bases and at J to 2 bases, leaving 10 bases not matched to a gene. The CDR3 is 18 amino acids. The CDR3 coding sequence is TGTGCCAGCAGTGAAAGGACAGGGGCGGGTCGGGGCAATCAGCCCCAGCATTTT. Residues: CASSERTGAGRGNQPQHF.

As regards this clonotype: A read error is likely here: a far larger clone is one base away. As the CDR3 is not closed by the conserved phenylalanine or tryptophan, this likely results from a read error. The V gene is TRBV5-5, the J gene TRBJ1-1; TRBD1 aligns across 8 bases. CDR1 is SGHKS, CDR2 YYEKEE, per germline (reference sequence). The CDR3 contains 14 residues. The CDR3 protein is CASSSRTGKTEAFL. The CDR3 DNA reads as TGCGCCAGCAGCTCCCGGACAGGGAAGACTGAAGCTTTCTTA.

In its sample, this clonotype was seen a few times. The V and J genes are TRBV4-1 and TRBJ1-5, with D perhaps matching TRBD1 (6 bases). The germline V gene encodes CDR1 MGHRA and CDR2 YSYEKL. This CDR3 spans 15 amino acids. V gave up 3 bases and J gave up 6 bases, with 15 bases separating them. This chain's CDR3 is CASSQTEGVGQPQHF. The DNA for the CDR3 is TGCGCCAGCAGCCAGACTGAGGGGGTGGGTCAGCCCCAGCATTTT.

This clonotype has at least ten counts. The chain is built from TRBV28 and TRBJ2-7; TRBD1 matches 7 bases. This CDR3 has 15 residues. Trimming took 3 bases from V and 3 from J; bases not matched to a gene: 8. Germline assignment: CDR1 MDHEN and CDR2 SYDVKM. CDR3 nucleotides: TGTGCCAGCAGTTTGACAGGCAGGGGGTACTACGAGCAGTACTTC. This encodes CASSLTGRGYYEQYF.

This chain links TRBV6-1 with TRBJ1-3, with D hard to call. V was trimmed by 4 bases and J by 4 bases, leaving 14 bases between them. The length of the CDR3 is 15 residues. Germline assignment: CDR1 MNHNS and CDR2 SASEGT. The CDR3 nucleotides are TGTGCCAGCAGTGGTGAGGCCCCCGTAGGAAACACCATATATTTT. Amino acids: CASSGEAPVGNTIYF.

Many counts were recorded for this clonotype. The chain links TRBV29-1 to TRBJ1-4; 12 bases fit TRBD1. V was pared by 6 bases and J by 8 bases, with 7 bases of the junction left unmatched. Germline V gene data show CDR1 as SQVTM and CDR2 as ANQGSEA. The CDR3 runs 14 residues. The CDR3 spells CSVMGQGAREKLFF. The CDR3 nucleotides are TGCAGCGTCATGGGACAGGGGGCAAGAGAAAAACTGTTTTTT.

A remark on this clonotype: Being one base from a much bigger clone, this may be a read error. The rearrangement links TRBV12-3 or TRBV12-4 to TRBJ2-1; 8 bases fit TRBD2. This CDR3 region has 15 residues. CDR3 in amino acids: CASWRGDPGGNEQSF. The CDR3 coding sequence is TGTGCCAGCTGGCGGGGGGACCCCGGAGGAAATGAGCAGTCCTTC.

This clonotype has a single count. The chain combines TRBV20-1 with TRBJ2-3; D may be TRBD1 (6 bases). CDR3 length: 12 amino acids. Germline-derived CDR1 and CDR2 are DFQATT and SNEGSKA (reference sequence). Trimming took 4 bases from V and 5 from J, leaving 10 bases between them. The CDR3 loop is CSATRQVDTQYF. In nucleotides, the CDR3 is TGCAGTGCTACCCGACAGGTAGATACGCAGTATTTT.

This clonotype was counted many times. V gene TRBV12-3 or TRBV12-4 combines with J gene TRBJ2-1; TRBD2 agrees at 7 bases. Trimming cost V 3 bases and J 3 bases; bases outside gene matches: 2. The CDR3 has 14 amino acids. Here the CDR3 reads CASSFGGVYNEQFF. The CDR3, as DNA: TGTGCCAGCAGTTTTGGGGGGGTCTACAATGAGCAGTTCTTC.

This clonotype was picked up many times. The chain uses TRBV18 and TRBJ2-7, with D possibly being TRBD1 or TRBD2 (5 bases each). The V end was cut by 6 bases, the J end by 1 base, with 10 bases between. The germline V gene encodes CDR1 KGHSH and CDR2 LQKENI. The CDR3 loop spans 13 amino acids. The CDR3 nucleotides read TGTGCCAGCTCTCCCGGGACGTCCTACGAGCAGTACTTC. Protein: CASSPGTSYEQYF.

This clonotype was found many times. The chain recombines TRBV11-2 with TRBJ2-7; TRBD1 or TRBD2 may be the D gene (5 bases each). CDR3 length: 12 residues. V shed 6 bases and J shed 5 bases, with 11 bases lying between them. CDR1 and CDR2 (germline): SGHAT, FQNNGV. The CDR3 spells CASSLGTHEQYF. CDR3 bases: TGTGCCAGCAGTCTGGGGACGCACGAGCAGTACTTC.

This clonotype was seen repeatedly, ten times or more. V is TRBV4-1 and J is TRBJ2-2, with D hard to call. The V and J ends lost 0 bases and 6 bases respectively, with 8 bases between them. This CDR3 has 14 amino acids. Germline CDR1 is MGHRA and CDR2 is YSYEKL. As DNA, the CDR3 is TGCGCCAGCAGCCAAGATGGAAGGTCCGGGGAGCTGTTTTTT. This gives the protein CASSQDGRSGELFF.

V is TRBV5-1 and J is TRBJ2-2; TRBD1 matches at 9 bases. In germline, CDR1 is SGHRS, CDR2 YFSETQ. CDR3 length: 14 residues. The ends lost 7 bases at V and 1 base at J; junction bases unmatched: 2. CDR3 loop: CASETGGNTGELFF. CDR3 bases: TGCGCCAGCGAGACAGGGGGGAACACCGGGGAGCTGTTTTTT.

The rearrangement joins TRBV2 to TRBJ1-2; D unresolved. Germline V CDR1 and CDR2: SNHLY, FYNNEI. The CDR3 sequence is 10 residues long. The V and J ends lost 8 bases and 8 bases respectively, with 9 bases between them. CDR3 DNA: TGTGCCAGCGGGGTTATAGGCTACACCTTC. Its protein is CASGVIGYTF.

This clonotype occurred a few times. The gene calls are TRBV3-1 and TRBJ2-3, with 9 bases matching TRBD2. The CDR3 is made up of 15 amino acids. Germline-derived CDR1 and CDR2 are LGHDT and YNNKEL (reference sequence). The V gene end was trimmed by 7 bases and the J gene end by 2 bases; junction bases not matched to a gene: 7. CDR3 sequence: CASKQRGAFTDTQYF. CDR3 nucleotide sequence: TGTGCCAGCAAACAGCGGGGGGCTTTCACAGATACGCAGTATTTT.

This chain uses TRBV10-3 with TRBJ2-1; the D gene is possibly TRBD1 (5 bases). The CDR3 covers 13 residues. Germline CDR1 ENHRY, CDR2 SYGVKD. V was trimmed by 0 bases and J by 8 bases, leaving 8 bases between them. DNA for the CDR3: TGTGCCATCAGTGAGTCAGGGGTACATGAGCAGTTCTTC. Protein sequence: CAISESGVHEQFF.

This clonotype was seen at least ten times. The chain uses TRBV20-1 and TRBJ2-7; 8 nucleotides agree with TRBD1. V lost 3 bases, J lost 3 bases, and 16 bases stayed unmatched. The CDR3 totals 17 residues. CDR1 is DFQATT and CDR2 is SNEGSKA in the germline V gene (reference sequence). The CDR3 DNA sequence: TGCAGTGCTAGGCGCACTCCTACAGGGGGAACATTCTACGAGCAGTACTTC. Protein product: CSARRTPTGGTFYEQYF.

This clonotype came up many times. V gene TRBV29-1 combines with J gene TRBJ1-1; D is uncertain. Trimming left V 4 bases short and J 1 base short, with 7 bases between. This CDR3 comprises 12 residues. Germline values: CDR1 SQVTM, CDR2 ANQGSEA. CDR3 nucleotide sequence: TGCAGCGTTGGGGCCGGGAACACTGAAGCTTTCTTT. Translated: CSVGAGNTEAFF.